What follows are 32 T cell receptor beta chains derived from one specimen sequenced in a study of high-grade serous ovarian cancer treatment subgroups. Assay used: immunoSEQ multiplex PCR; TCRdb lists only in-frame clones, some missing. The sample contains several thousand clones, approximately 70% of which appear only once. The tumor samples were collected prior to definitive surgery or chemotherapy. The sequenced material came from tumor tissue. These receptors all come from a human donor with high-grade serous ovarian cancer.

The rearrangement uses TRBV6-5 and TRBJ1-1; D is perhaps TRBD1 (5 bases). Germline CDR1 and CDR2: MNHEY and SVGAGI. This CDR3 is 14 amino acids long. The V and J ends lost 5 bases and 1 base respectively, with 11 bases between them. This CDR3 reads CASSGRGGNTEAFF. For the CDR3, the DNA is TGTGCCAGCAGTGGCCGGGGCGGGAACACTGAAGCTTTCTTT.

This clone turned up a few times. J is TRBJ1-3 and V is TRBV19; D is possibly TRBD1 (5 bases). CDR3 length: 16 residues. V gave up 2 bases and J gave up 4 bases, with 15 bases separating them. Per germline, CDR1 LNHDA and CDR2 SQIVND (reference sequence). CDR3: CASSILGPSGGNTIYF. The CDR3 nucleotides are TGTGCCAGTAGTATACTGGGGCCATCTGGAGGAAACACCATATATTTT.

The chain recombines TRBV11-2 with TRBJ2-3, with D unresolved. Germline-derived CDR1 and CDR2 are SGHAT and FQNNGV. The V end was cut by 6 bases, the J end by 6 bases, with 10 bases between. This CDR3 comprises 12 residues. CDR3 in amino acids: CASRSPTDTQYF. CDR3 nucleotides: TGTGCCAGCAGGTCGCCCACGGATACGCAGTATTTT. The entire variable domain, with the rest obtained from reference TRBV11-2 and TRBJ2-3, is as follows: EAGVAQSPRYKIIEKRQSVAFWCNPISGHATLYWYQQILGQGPKLLIQFQNNGVVDDSQLPKDRFSAERLKGVDSTLKIQPAKLEDSAVYLCASRSPTDTQYFGPGTRLTVL.

J is TRBJ2-7 and V is TRBV5-4; no firm D call. The CDR3 is 11 amino acids. V was trimmed by 0 bases and J by 6 bases, leaving 4 bases between them. Looked up from germline, CDR1 is SGHNT and CDR2 is YYREEE (reference sequence). The CDR3 coding sequence is TGTGCCAGCAGCTTGGTTGGCGAGCAGTACTTC. Residues: CASSLVGEQYF. The whole variable domain, filled in from reference TRBV5-4 and TRBJ2-7, reads ETGVTQSPTHLIKTRGQQVTLRCSSQSGHNTVSWYQQALGQGPQFIFQYYREEENGRGNFPPRFSGLQFPNYSSELNVNALELDDSALYLCASSLVGEQYFGPGTRLTVT.

A remark on this clone: Within the sample, other DNA sequences also encode this same CDR3. V and J are TRBV6-5 and TRBJ1-6; 7 bases map to TRBD1. This CDR3 is 16 amino acids long. With 0 bases clipped from V and 4 bases from J, the junction kept 3 bases outside the gene matches. Germline V CDR1 and CDR2: MNHEY, SVGAGI. The CDR3 region is CASSYSRDSYNSPLHF. In DNA, the CDR3 is TGTGCCAGCAGTTACTCTAGGGACAGTTATAATTCACCCCTCCACTTT.

The V gene is TRBV7-8, the J gene TRBJ1-1, with D possibly TRBD1 on 6 matching bases. The germline V gene encodes CDR1 SGHVS and CDR2 FQNEAQ. V was trimmed by 5 bases and J by 3 bases, leaving 13 bases between them. CDR3 length equals 14 residues. The CDR3 loop is CASSKREGDTEAFF. In nucleotides, the CDR3 is TGTGCCAGCAGCAAAAGGGAGGGGGACACTGAAGCTTTCTTT.

The V gene is TRBV11-1, the J gene TRBJ2-1; the D call may be TRBD1 or TRBD2 (5 bases each). In germline, CDR1 is SGHAT, CDR2 FQDESV (reference sequence). The CDR3 is 12 amino acids. Deletions cut 6 bases from V and 9 bases from J, with 12 bases between. CDR3 bases: TGTGCCAGCAGGGACTTGGGGCCTGAGCAGTTCTTC. It encodes CASRDLGPEQFF.

The V call is TRBV19, the J call TRBJ1-5, with TRBD1 identical over 8 bases. The CDR3 consists of 17 residues. V trimming: 4 bases; J trimming: 2 bases; junction bases outside the gene matches: 10. Germline-derived CDR1 and CDR2 are LNHDA and SQIVND (reference sequence). The CDR3 spells CASSSPLMGQGNQPQHF. The CDR3 DNA follows: TGTGCCAGTAGTAGCCCACTGATGGGACAGGGCAATCAGCCCCAGCATTTT.

The rearrangement joins TRBV5-1 to TRBJ2-3; D perhaps matches TRBD1 (5 bases). Germline CDR1 SGHRS, CDR2 YFSETQ. Trimming removed 0 bases at V and 2 bases at J, with 13 bases between. This CDR3 region has 16 residues. DNA of the CDR3: TGCGCCAGCAGCTTGGGACAGCCAGTTTTCACAGATACGCAGTATTTT. Its protein is CASSLGQPVFTDTQYF.

This clone came up once. The genes are TRBV11-1 and TRBJ2-1, with 8 bases identical to TRBD2. Germline assignment: CDR1 SGHAT and CDR2 FQDESV (reference sequence). CDR3 length: 18 residues. V was clipped by 3 bases and J by 4 bases; unmatched bases: 14. The chain's CDR3 is CASSFSSIAGTPYNEQFF. The CDR3 bases are TGTGCCAGCAGCTTTTCTTCGATAGCGGGAACCCCTTACAATGAGCAGTTCTTC. The complete variable domain, with remaining parts taken from reference TRBV11-1 and TRBJ2-1, reads EAEVAQSPRYKITEKSQAVAFWCDPISGHATLYWYRQILGQGPELLVQFQDESVVDDSQLPKDRFSAERLKGVDSTLKIQPAELGDSAMYLCASSFSSIAGTPYNEQFFGPGTRLTVL.

This sequence joins TRBV5-3 and TRBJ1-1, with D unresolved. TRBV5-3 is annotated as an ORF whose role is uncertain. V lost 5 bases and J 0 bases, leaving 8 bases between the germline ends. This CDR3 is 13 amino acids long. The CDR3 loop is CARRPRMNTEAFF. In DNA, the CDR3 is TGTGCCAGAAGACCCCGGATGAACACTGAAGCTTTCTTT.

The rearrangement joins TRBV5-1 to TRBJ2-3, with TRBD1 matching over 7 bases. The CDR3 runs to 16 residues. V lost 5 bases, J lost 1 base, and 10 bases stayed unmatched. The germline V gene has CDR1 SGHRS and CDR2 YFSETQ. This CDR3 reads CASSLGQVLGTDTQYF. Written as DNA, the CDR3 is TGCGCCAGCAGTCTTGGACAGGTTCTTGGCACAGATACGCAGTATTTT.

This clone was found once. V is TRBV14 and J is TRBJ2-3, with 7 bases lining up with TRBD1. Germline trimming cut 5 bases from V and 6 bases from J; bases unmatched to any gene: 11. The CDR3 spans 15 residues. CDR1 SGHDN and CDR2 FVKESK come from the germline V gene. The CDR3 DNA reads as TGTGCCAGCAGCGATAGGACAGGACCAGTGGATACGCAGTATTTT. Its translation: CASSDRTGPVDTQYF.

This chain links TRBV5-1 with TRBJ1-2, with 7 bases that match TRBD1. V gave up 0 bases and J gave up 6 bases; unmatched junction bases: 5. Germline values: CDR1 SGHRS, CDR2 YFSETQ. The CDR3 runs 14 residues. This chain's CDR3 is CASSLAQGTDGYTF. The CDR3 DNA is TGCGCCAGCAGCTTGGCCCAGGGGACAGATGGCTACACCTTC. The entire variable domain, with the rest obtained from reference TRBV5-1 and TRBJ1-2, is as follows: KAGVTQTPRYLIKTRGQQVTLSCSPISGHRSVSWYQQTPGQGLQFLFEYFSETQRNKGNFPGRFSGRQFSNSRSEMNVSTLELGDSALYLCASSLAQGTDGYTFGSGTRLTVV.

The gene calls are TRBV9 and TRBJ1-2, with a weak D call TRBD1 (5 bases). The ends were cut back, 4 bases at V and 7 bases at J, with 20 bases in the middle. Per the germline V gene, CDR1 is SGDLS and CDR2 is YYNGEE. This CDR3 comprises 15 residues. The CDR3 DNA is TGTGCCAGCAGCCGGAGCCAGAGACAGTCCACTGGCTACACCTTC. Translating gives CASSRSQRQSTGYTF.

In this sample, this clone turned up once. The J gene is TRBJ1-1, the V gene TRBV15; D unresolved. CDR1 and CDR2 from the germline V gene are LNHNV and YYDKDF (reference sequence). V gave up 3 bases and J gave up 7 bases, with 15 bases separating them. This CDR3 contains 14 residues. CDR3 loop: CATSRRTEQIEAFF. The CDR3 region has the DNA TGTGCCACCAGCAGGAGGACTGAACAGATTGAAGCTTTCTTT.

This sequence joins TRBV28 and TRBJ2-7; perhaps D is TRBD1 or TRBD2 (5 bases each). Germline V gives CDR1 MDHEN, CDR2 SYDVKM. The CDR3 is 16 residues long. V was trimmed by 3 bases and J by 0 bases, leaving 15 bases between them. The CDR3 nucleotides read TGTGCCAGCAGTTTCCGGGACGGGCCCCTCTCCTACGAGCAGTACGTC. Translated: CASSFRDGPLSYEQYV.

This clone has only a few counts. The chain has TRBV16 and TRBJ1-1, with 7 bases fitting TRBD1. J lost 1 base, V lost 0 bases, and 8 bases had no gene match. This CDR3 region has 17 residues. Germline values: CDR1 KGHSY, CDR2 FQNENV. The chain's CDR3 is CASSQSVSAGGNTEAFF. The CDR3 DNA follows: TGTGCCAGCAGCCAATCGGTCTCGGCAGGGGGGAACACTGAAGCTTTCTTT.

The rearrangement uses TRBV30 and TRBJ1-3; TRBD1 aligns across 8 bases. CDR3 length equals 13 residues. Germline CDR1 and CDR2: GTSNPN and SVGIG (reference sequence). The J segment lost 4 bases and the V segment lost 4 bases, leaving 3 bases of the junction unmatched. CDR3 residues: CAWNRGSGNTIYF. The CDR3 nucleotides are TGTGCCTGGAACAGGGGGAGCGGAAACACCATATATTTT.

DNA of the CDR3: TGCGCCAGCAGTCGGGACAGGTCCGAGTCCTACGAGCAGTACTTC. Translating it yields CASSRDRSESYEQYF. The rearrangement links TRBV5-1 to TRBJ2-7; TRBD1 agrees at 8 bases. CDR1 SGHRS and CDR2 YFSETQ come from the germline V gene. With V trimmed by 5 bases and J by 1 base, 8 bases remained unmatched. The CDR3 extends over 15 amino acids.

V usage is TRBV18 and J usage is TRBJ2-1, with D tentatively TRBD1 (5 bases). V lost 4 bases, J lost 6 bases, and 16 bases lay in between. The CDR3 sequence is 15 residues long. The V gene's germline CDR1 is KGHSH and CDR2 LQKENI. The CDR3 sequence: CASSLAWGSSNEQFF. For the CDR3, the DNA is TGTGCCAGCTCACTAGCATGGGGCAGTTCCAATGAGCAGTTCTTC.

The chain recombines TRBV7-3 with TRBJ1-3; possibly TRBD1 for D (6 bases). The ends were cut back, 7 bases at V and 3 bases at J, with 13 bases in the middle. From germline, CDR1 is SGHTA and CDR2 FQGTGA. CDR3 length equals 14 residues. CDR3 region: CASTGGDGGNTIYF. The CDR3 nucleotides read TGTGCCAGCACCGGGGGCGATGGTGGAAACACCATATATTTT.

This chain joins TRBV5-4 and TRBJ1-2; D remains unclear. Trimming stripped 5 bases from V and 4 bases from J, with 18 bases between. The CDR3 totals 15 residues. The germline CDR1 and CDR2 sequences are SGHNT and YYREEE (reference sequence). The CDR3 DNA follows: TGTGCCAGCAGTCATTCCGACAAGAGGACCTATGGCTACACCTTC. Translation: CASSHSDKRTYGYTF.

The chain is built from TRBV4-2 and TRBJ2-2, with 7 bases that match TRBD1. J gave up 7 bases and V 2 bases, and 7 bases lay outside the gene matches. In germline, CDR1 is LGHNA, CDR2 YNFKEQ. This CDR3 has 15 residues. The CDR3 sequence is CASSQRAGGDGELFF. CDR3 DNA sequence: TGTGCCAGCAGCCAAAGGGCAGGGGGAGACGGGGAGCTGTTTTTT.

This sequence joins TRBV7-2 and TRBJ1-3; 7 bases line up with TRBD1. Losses at the gene ends were 5 bases for V and 0 bases for J; bases not matched to a gene: 4. The germline gives CDR1 SGHTA, CDR2 FQGNSA. This CDR3 comprises 15 residues. As DNA, the CDR3 is TGTGCCAGCAGCCCGGGACAGCGCTCTGGAAACACCATATATTTT. It codes for CASSPGQRSGNTIYF. The complete variable domain, with remaining parts taken from reference TRBV7-2 and TRBJ1-3, reads GAGVSQSPSNKVTEKGKDVELRCDPISGHTALYWYRQSLGQGLEFLIYFQGNSAPDKSGLPSDRFSAERTGGSVSTLTIQRTQQEDSAVYLCASSPGQRSGNTIYFGEGSWLTVV.

V usage is TRBV6-5 and J usage is TRBJ1-1, with no clear D. Germline CDR1 MNHEY, CDR2 SVGAGI. CDR3 size: 15 residues. Between the trimmed V and J ends, which lost 3 bases and 0 bases, there was a span of 11 bases. CDR3 loop: CASSYPMGMNTEAFF. CDR3 in DNA: TGTGCCAGCAGTTATCCGATGGGAATGAACACTGAAGCTTTCTTT.

The chain has TRBV6-5 and TRBJ1-1, with no clear D. CDR1 is MNHEY and CDR2 is SVGAGI in the germline V gene. The CDR3 has 13 amino acids. The V gene lost 0 bases and the J gene lost 1 base, with 3 bases spanning the gap. The CDR3 coding sequence is TGTGCCAGCAGTTACTCGAAGAACACTGAAGCTTTCTTT. As protein: CASSYSKNTEAFF.

The CDR3 DNA reads TGTGCCAGCAGCTTGTCAATCTCTGGAAACACCATATATTTT. Its translation is CASSLSISGNTIYF. The V and J genes are TRBV7-7 and TRBJ1-3; the D is unclear. This CDR3 has 14 amino acids. Looked up from germline, CDR1 is SSHAT and CDR2 is FNYEAQ (reference sequence). V lost 3 bases to trimming and J lost 0 bases, with 6 bases between them.

The chain is built from TRBV7-8 and TRBJ1-1, with D maybe TRBD1 (5 bases). The CDR3 sequence is 14 residues long. V was shortened by 1 base and J by 5 bases, with 11 bases between the two germline ends. Germline loops: CDR1 SGHVS, CDR2 FQNEAQ. CDR3: CASSLGQLLTEAFF. The CDR3 DNA is TGTGCCAGCAGCTTAGGACAGCTATTAACTGAAGCTTTCTTT.

The V call is TRBV21-1, the J call TRBJ2-1; the table's D gene call, TRBD2, was not cross checked with the DNA. TRBV21-1 is shown as a pseudogene. The CDR3 sequence is 12 residues long. CDR3 sequence: CASSKGRLGPLF. Here the CDR3 DNA reads TGTGCCAGCAGCAAAGGCCGACTAGGCCCTCTCTTC.

This clone was counted a few times. This chain joins TRBV9 and TRBJ2-3; possibly TRBD2 for D (6 bases). CDR1 and CDR2 from the germline V gene are SGDLS and YYNGEE. Trimming took off 3 bases at V and 4 bases at J, with 15 bases between the two ends. The CDR3 loop spans 15 amino acids. DNA of the CDR3: TGTGCCAGCAGCGCGGGGGTAACAAAGGCAGATACGCAGTATTTT. This gives the protein CASSAGVTKADTQYF.

This clone was seen once. The rearrangement uses TRBV30 and TRBJ1-1; 8 nucleotides match TRBD1. This CDR3 region has 16 residues. The V gene's germline CDR1 is GTSNPN and CDR2 SVGIG (reference sequence). J gave up 2 bases and V 3 bases, and 11 bases lay outside the gene matches. CDR3 bases: TGTGCCTGGAGCAAACCCGGGACAGGCCCCAACACTGAAGCTTTCTTT. It specifies CAWSKPGTGPNTEAFF.